The 14 T cell receptor beta chains reported below all come from one sample, sequenced in a study of cytomegalovirus exposure and HLA in healthy donors. A multiplex PCR was run with 60 Vbeta primers and 13 Jbeta primers. Method: immunoSEQ multiplex PCR; TCRdb's copy keeps in-frame clones and lacks some. The sample has 110,000 or so clones, around 70% seen once. Sequenced sample: PBMCs. The source is a woman between 40 and 50 years old in good health and CMV-seropositive.

This chain uses TRBV27 with TRBJ2-1, with a tentative D call TRBD2 (6 bases). CDR1 and CDR2 from the germline V gene are MNHEY and SMNVEV (reference sequence). Trimming cost V 6 bases and J 0 bases, with 12 bases left between them. The CDR3 length is 15 residues. The chain's CDR3 is CASRPSGVSYNEQFF. As DNA, the CDR3 is TGTGCCAGCAGGCCCTCGGGGGTCTCCTACAATGAGCAGTTCTTC.

The chain links TRBV2 to TRBJ1-2; 9 bases match TRBD1. V was pared by 6 bases and J by 8 bases, with 10 bases of the junction left unmatched. This CDR3 is 14 amino acids long. The V gene's germline CDR1 is SNHLY and CDR2 FYNNEI. CDR3 amino acids: CASSRRDREGGYTF. CDR3 DNA: TGTGCCAGCAGCCGCCGGGACAGGGAAGGAGGCTACACCTTC.

The genes are TRBV5-1 and TRBJ1-1; possible D gene TRBD1, 6 bases. The CDR3 length is 14 residues. Trimming stripped 4 bases from V and 1 base from J, with 11 bases between. The germline gives CDR1 SGHRS, CDR2 YFSETQ. CDR3 bases: TGCGCCAGCAGCATCGGACAGCCGAACACTGAAGCTTTCTTT. Translating it yields CASSIGQPNTEAFF. Together with reference TRBV5-1 and TRBJ1-1, the CDR3 gives the full variable domain: KAGVTQTPRYLIKTRGQQVTLSCSPISGHRSVSWYQQTPGQGLQFLFEYFSETQRNKGNFPGRFSGRQFSNSRSEMNVSTLELGDSALYLCASSIGQPNTEAFFGQGTRLTVV.

This chain connects TRBV30 to TRBJ1-5; TRBD1 is a possible D gene (5 bases). V lost 5 bases and J lost 5, with 22 bases in between. The CDR3 totals 16 residues. From germline, CDR1 is GTSNPN and CDR2 SVGIG (reference sequence). The CDR3: CAWSRWGTAGDQPQHF. The DNA of the CDR3 is TGTGCCTGGTCGCGCTGGGGAACGGCGGGGGATCAGCCCCAGCATTTT.

A single count supports this clone. This chain uses TRBV2 with TRBJ2-7, with a weak D call TRBD2 (5 bases). The CDR3 is 13 residues long. Germline V gives CDR1 SNHLY, CDR2 FYNNEI. V gave up 7 bases and J gave up 0 bases, with 10 bases separating them. For the CDR3, the DNA is TGTGCCAGCAAGGAGGCCCCCTCCTACGAGCAGTACTTC. It is translated as CASKEAPSYEQYF.

The V and J genes are TRBV5-3 and TRBJ1-1; no definite D call. TRBV5-3 is reported as an ORF; its role is uncertain. CDR3 size: 13 residues. The V gene lost 3 bases and the J gene lost 5 bases, with 11 bases spanning the gap. The CDR3 is CARSSLGRTEAFF. In DNA, the CDR3 is TGTGCCAGAAGCTCTTTGGGGAGGACTGAAGCTTTCTTT.

This clone was counted only a few times. The CDR3 nucleotides are TGTGCCAGCTCACCACAGGGACAGGGGACACTAGGCTGGGACAATGAGCAGTTCTTC. This translates into CASSPQGQGTLGWDNEQFF. This chain connects TRBV18 to TRBJ2-1, with 10 bases that match TRBD1. Germline loops: CDR1 KGHSH, CDR2 LQKENI. Germline trimming cut 1 base from V and 5 bases from J; bases unmatched to any gene: 14. The CDR3 contains 19 residues.

The rearrangement uses TRBV28 and TRBJ1-2; perhaps TRBD1 as D (5 bases). V was shortened by 5 bases and J by 3 bases, with 16 bases between the two germline ends. This CDR3 contains 15 residues. Germline V lookup: CDR1 MDHEN, CDR2 SYDVKM. The chain's CDR3 is CASSAAGQPDYGYTF. CDR3 bases: TGTGCCAGCAGTGCGGCGGGGCAGCCGGACTATGGCTACACCTTC.

This chain connects TRBV7-2 to TRBJ2-1, with 11 bases lining up with TRBD2. J gave up 5 bases and V 1 base, and 1 base lay outside the gene matches. CDR1 is SGHTA and CDR2 is FQGNSA in the germline V gene. CDR3 size: 15 residues. CDR3 in DNA: TGTGCCAGCAGCTTAGGACTAGCGGGGAACAATGAGCAGTTCTTC. Its protein product is CASSLGLAGNNEQFF.

This clone occurred a few times. The rearrangement joins TRBV2 to TRBJ2-7; TRBD1 aligns across 8 bases. The CDR3 runs to 14 residues. Germline lookup yields CDR1 SNHLY and CDR2 FYNNEI. The ends lost 7 bases at V and 0 bases at J; junction bases unmatched: 5. CDR3: CASTSGQGSYEQYF. CDR3 nucleotide sequence: TGTGCCAGCACCTCCGGACAGGGCTCCTACGAGCAGTACTTC.

The chain uses TRBV10-3 and TRBJ1-6, with TRBD1 as a possible D gene (5 bases). Looked up from germline, CDR1 is ENHRY and CDR2 is SYGVKD. Trimming shortened V by 3 bases and J by 6 bases, and 12 bases separated the two germline ends. The CDR3 is 15 amino acids. The CDR3 nucleotides are TGTGCCATCAGTGAAAACCAGGGCGCTAATTCACCCCTCCACTTT. Protein: CAISENQGANSPLHF.

Regarding this clone: Other DNA sequences in this sample translate to the same CDR3. V is TRBV5-1 and J is TRBJ2-7; D gene unclear. Trimming stripped 0 bases from V and 1 base from J, with 8 bases between. This CDR3 contains 14 residues. From germline, CDR1 is SGHRS and CDR2 YFSETQ. The CDR3 here is CASSLAGRSYEQYF. Here the CDR3 DNA reads TGCGCCAGCAGCTTGGCAGGTCGATCCTACGAGCAGTACTTC.

The chain combines TRBV2 with TRBJ2-5; TRBD1 aligns across 8 bases. This CDR3 has 14 amino acids. J gave up 5 bases and V 6 bases, and 8 bases lay outside the gene matches. Per germline, CDR1 SNHLY and CDR2 FYNNEI. The CDR3 DNA reads as TGTGCCAGCAGCCGGACAGGGTGGGGGGAGACCCAGTACTTC. This codes for CASSRTGWGETQYF.

In its sample, this clone was seen a few times. The chain combines TRBV7-9 with TRBJ1-2; D unresolved. There are 16 residues in the CDR3. Germline CDR1 is SEHNR and CDR2 is FQNEAQ (reference sequence). Trimming removed 1 base at V and 4 bases at J, with 16 bases between. CDR3 in amino acids: CASSLGRRGRGYGYTF. The CDR3 region has the DNA TGTGCCAGCAGCTTAGGTCGACGGGGTCGGGGCTATGGCTACACCTTC.